Each of the 23 T cell receptor beta chains below was sequenced from the same sample in a study of CD8+ T cells in alopecia areata. Sequencing templates came from extracted RNA that was reverse transcribed into cDNA. The data were produced by immunoSEQ multiplex PCR, yet TCRdb's version contains in-frame clones alone and is incomplete. The repertoire holds around 190,000 clones, with under 70% as singletons. Treatment reported: oral pan-JAK inhibitor, 5-10 mg twice daily. Here the sequenced sample was CD4+ T cells sorted from blood, taken at week 4, from a patient treated with tofacitinib. These receptors were collected from a human donor with alopecia areata.

This clone has only a few counts. In the same sample, other DNA sequences code for this CDR3. V is TRBV29-1 and J is TRBJ1-3; D remains unclear. The CDR3 spans 12 residues. Germline-derived CDR1 and CDR2 are SQVTM and ANQGSEA. V shed 6 bases and J shed 0 bases, with 6 bases lying between them. The CDR3 is CSVGSSGNTIYF. CDR3 DNA: TGCAGCGTCGGGTCCTCTGGAAACACCATATATTTT.

The rearrangement uses TRBV30 and TRBJ1-2, with 8 bases that match TRBD1. From germline, CDR1 is GTSNPN and CDR2 SVGIG (reference sequence). V gave up 1 base and J gave up 4 bases; unmatched junction bases: 5. CDR3 length equals 14 residues. The CDR3: CAWSASTGVYGYTF. CDR3 DNA: TGTGCCTGGAGTGCATCGACAGGGGTCTATGGCTACACCTTC. The full variable domain, rest sourced from reference TRBV30 and TRBJ1-2, is SQTIHQWPATLVQPVGSPLSLECTVEGTSNPNLYWYRQAAGRGLQLLFYSVGIGQISSEVPQNLSASRPQDRQFILSSKKLLLSDSGFYLCAWSASTGVYGYTFGSGTRLTVV.

This clone was seen more than once but under ten times. The same CDR3 arises from other DNA sequences in this sample as well. The chain carries TRBV19 and TRBJ1-2; TRBD1 agrees at 10 bases. V trimming: 4 bases; J trimming: 6 bases; junction bases outside the gene matches: 2. Looked up from germline, CDR1 is LNHDA and CDR2 is SQIVND (reference sequence). The CDR3 is made up of 13 amino acids. As DNA, the CDR3 is TGTGCCAGTAGTACGACAGGGGGCGATGGCTACACCTTC. Translation gives CASSTTGGDGYTF. Complete variable domain (other parts from reference TRBV19 and TRBJ1-2): DGGITQSPKYLFRKEGQNVTLSCEQNLNHDAMYWYRQDPGQGLRLIYYSQIVNDFQKGDIAEGYSVSREKKESFPLTVTSAQKNPTAFYLCASSTTGGDGYTFGSGTRLTVV.

This rearrangement joins TRBV30 to TRBJ1-6; tentatively, D is TRBD1 (6 bases). V dropped 2 bases and J dropped 6 bases, with 11 bases sitting between them. This CDR3 comprises 14 residues. The V gene's germline CDR1 is GTSNPN and CDR2 SVGIG (reference sequence). This CDR3 reads CAWSSGQINSPLHF. The CDR3 coding sequence is TGTGCCTGGAGTTCAGGACAGATTAATTCACCCCTCCACTTT.

The chain links TRBV18 to TRBJ1-2; perhaps TRBD1 as D (6 bases). The CDR3 is made up of 13 amino acids. Deletions cut 3 bases from V and 6 bases from J, with 11 bases between. Germline loops: CDR1 KGHSH, CDR2 LQKENI. The DNA of the CDR3 is TGTGCCAGCTCACCTGGGGCAGGGGATGGCTACACCTTC. As protein: CASSPGAGDGYTF. The variable domain in full, completed from reference TRBV18 and TRBJ1-2, reads NAGVMQNPRHLVRRRGQEARLRCSPMKGHSHVYWYRQLPEEGLKFMVYLQKENIIDESGMPKERFSAEFPKEGPSILRIQQVVRGDSAAYFCASSPGAGDGYTFGSGTRLTVV.

The V and J genes are TRBV29-1 and TRBJ1-4, with TRBD1 matching 7 bases. This CDR3 is 13 amino acids long. Germline CDR1 reads SQVTM; CDR2 reads ANQGSEA. V dropped 6 bases and J dropped 8; count of bases not matched to a gene: 9. The CDR3 is CSVTTGSGEKLFF. CDR3 DNA: TGCAGCGTCACGACAGGGAGTGGCGAAAAACTGTTTTTT.

The genes are TRBV5-1 and TRBJ2-6; 9 bases match TRBD2. The germline CDR1 and CDR2 sequences are SGHRS and YFSETQ. The CDR3 sequence is 18 residues long. The V segment lost 2 bases and the J segment 0 bases; nucleotides outside the gene matches: 6. The CDR3 nucleotides read TGCGCCAGCAGCTTTCTAGCGGGGTTCCCCTCTGGGGCCAACGTCCTGACTTTC. It encodes CASSFLAGFPSGANVLTF.

The chain uses TRBV25-1 and TRBJ2-5; TRBD2 aligns across 8 bases. J was trimmed by 5 bases and V by 7 bases; bases with no gene match: 6. This CDR3 comprises 13 residues. The V gene's germline CDR1 is MGHDK and CDR2 SYGVNS. CDR3 coding DNA: TGTGCCAGCATGACGGGGGGGCTGGAGACCCAGTACTTC. It translates to CASMTGGLETQYF.

In this sample, this clone turned up a few times. The chain employs TRBV2 and TRBJ2-3, with unresolved D. The CDR3 runs to 11 residues. The V end lost 4 bases, the J end lost 3 bases, and 2 bases lay between the germline ends. From germline, CDR1 is SNHLY and CDR2 FYNNEI. The CDR3 sequence: CASSVTDTQYF. CDR3 bases: TGTGCCAGCAGTGTGACAGATACGCAGTATTTT.

In its sample, this clone was seen once. The chain has TRBV11-3 and TRBJ1-1; no clear D gene. From germline, CDR1 is SGHNT and CDR2 YENEEA. This CDR3 comprises 14 residues. With 2 bases removed from V and 3 bases from J, the gap between germline ends came to 10 bases. As DNA, the CDR3 is TGTGCCAGCAGCTTACGTGGGGTGGACACTGAAGCTTTCTTT. This codes for CASSLRGVDTEAFF.

Here the CDR3 DNA reads TGCAGTTTTGCAGTGAGGAATACGCAGTATTTT. Encoded protein: CSFAVRNTQYF. V is TRBV20-1 and J is TRBJ2-3, with no clear D. V lost 8 bases to trimming and J lost 7 bases, with 13 bases between them. The germline V gene has CDR1 DFQATT and CDR2 SNEGSKA (reference sequence). This CDR3 contains 11 residues.

The chain couples TRBV7-8 to TRBJ2-1; TRBD2 matches at 11 bases. The CDR3 runs to 16 residues. V lost 5 bases to trimming and J lost 12 bases; unmatched junction nucleotides: 15. In germline, CDR1 is SGHVS, CDR2 FQNEAQ. The CDR3 reads CASSRSGGVSNERQFF. The CDR3 DNA is TGTGCCAGCAGCCGTAGCGGGGGGGTCTCTAATGAGAGGCAGTTCTTC. The variable domain in full, completed from reference TRBV7-8 and TRBJ2-1, reads GAGVSQSPRYKVAKRGQDVALRCDPISGHVSLFWYQQALGQGPEFLTYFQNEAQLDKSGLPSDRFFAERPEGSVSTLKIQRTQQEDSAVYLCASSRSGGVSNERQFFGPGTRLTVL.

The chain recombines TRBV29-1 with TRBJ2-3; a weak D match, TRBD2 (5 bases). The CDR3 contains 16 residues. CDR1 is SQVTM and CDR2 is ANQGSEA in the germline V gene. Trimming took 5 bases from V and 0 from J, leaving 18 bases between them. The CDR3 protein is CSVSGRRKTSTDTQYF. The CDR3, as DNA: TGCAGCGTTTCGGGTAGGAGGAAAACTAGCACAGATACGCAGTATTTT.

This sequence joins TRBV7-9 and TRBJ1-1, with D hard to call. Trimming left V 3 bases short and J 4 bases short, with 9 bases between. The CDR3 spans 13 residues. Germline CDR1 and CDR2: SEHNR and FQNEAQ (reference sequence). The CDR3: CASSFSTGTEAFF. In nucleotides, the CDR3 is TGTGCCAGCAGCTTTAGTACGGGCACTGAAGCTTTCTTT.

This clone was counted once. This chain links TRBV30 with TRBJ1-5; TRBD1 agrees at 8 bases. The V gene's germline CDR1 is GTSNPN and CDR2 SVGIG (reference sequence). V dropped 1 base and J dropped 2; count of bases not matched to a gene: 1. The CDR3 is 14 amino acids. CDR3 DNA sequence: TGTGCCTGGAGTGCGGACAGGGGCAATCAGCCCCAGCATTTT. Its protein product is CAWSADRGNQPQHF.

The chain combines TRBV12-1 with TRBJ1-1; no DNA check was done on the table's D call, TRBD1. TRBV12-1 is described as a pseudogene. CDR3 size: 15 residues. The CDR3 DNA reads as TGTGCCAGCAGCTTCCCTCCCGGGACAGACACTGAAGCTTTCTTT. Translating gives CASSFPPGTDTEAFF.

V and J are TRBV6-5 and TRBJ1-5; D unresolved. The length of the CDR3 is 14 residues. CDR1 and CDR2 from the germline V gene are MNHEY and SVGAGI. Trimming shortened V by 0 bases and J by 11 bases, and 14 bases separated the two germline ends. CDR3 DNA: TGTGCCAGCAGTTACTCGAGATCCCTTCAAACCCAGCATTTT. Translated, it gives CASSYSRSLQTQHF.

This clone occurred once. This sequence joins TRBV30 and TRBJ2-1, with 11 bases matching TRBD1. V lost 4 bases to trimming and J lost 9 bases; unmatched junction nucleotides: 8. This CDR3 comprises 14 residues. Germline CDR1 and CDR2: GTSNPN and SVGIG (reference sequence). The CDR3 nucleotides are TGTGCCTGGACTCCGGGGGACAGGGGGACTGAGCAGTTCTTC. Amino acids: CAWTPGDRGTEQFF.

The V call is TRBV15, the J call TRBJ1-3; no definite D call. V lost 0 bases to trimming and J lost 4 bases, with 4 bases between them. The CDR3 consists of 13 residues. In germline, CDR1 is LNHNV, CDR2 YYDKDF (reference sequence). CDR3 residues: CATSRDAGNTIYF. CDR3 nucleotide sequence: TGTGCCACCAGCAGAGATGCGGGAAACACCATATATTTT.

This clone was detected only once. V and J are TRBV30 and TRBJ1-1; D is ambiguous. The CDR3 runs to 11 residues. V lost 4 bases and J 5 bases, leaving 8 bases between the germline ends. In germline, CDR1 is GTSNPN, CDR2 SVGIG (reference sequence). The CDR3, as DNA: TGTGCCTGGATTACAATTACTGAAGCTTTCTTT. The encoded protein is CAWITITEAFF.

This clone was observed a single time. The rearrangement links TRBV2 to TRBJ2-5; possibly TRBD1 for D (6 bases). With 4 bases removed from V and 4 bases from J, the gap between germline ends came to 13 bases. This CDR3 is built from 14 residues. Germline V gene data show CDR1 as SNHLY and CDR2 as FYNNEI. The CDR3 is CASSGFGRGETQYF. As DNA, the CDR3 is TGTGCCAGCAGTGGGTTCGGCAGGGGAGAGACCCAGTACTTC.

This clone was observed once. The chain recombines TRBV5-6 with TRBJ2-5, with 9 bases lining up with TRBD2. CDR3 size: 15 residues. With 6 bases clipped from V and 5 bases from J, the junction kept 11 bases outside the gene matches. Looked up from germline, CDR1 is SGHDT and CDR2 is YYEEEE. The chain's CDR3 is CASISSRLAGETQYF. The CDR3 DNA reads TGTGCCAGCATCTCCTCGAGGCTAGCGGGGGAGACCCAGTACTTC.

This clone showed up just a few times. This chain joins TRBV7-9 and TRBJ1-1; D possibly corresponds to TRBD1 (5 bases). Trimming shortened V by 2 bases and J by 6 bases, and 25 bases separated the two germline ends. Germline CDR1 and CDR2: SEHNR and FQNEAQ (reference sequence). The CDR3 totals 18 residues. The CDR3 DNA is TGTGCCAGCAGCTTATCGGGGCCGTACGTAGCGGGGGTCGCTGAAGCTTTCTTT. This codes for CASSLSGPYVAGVAEAFF.